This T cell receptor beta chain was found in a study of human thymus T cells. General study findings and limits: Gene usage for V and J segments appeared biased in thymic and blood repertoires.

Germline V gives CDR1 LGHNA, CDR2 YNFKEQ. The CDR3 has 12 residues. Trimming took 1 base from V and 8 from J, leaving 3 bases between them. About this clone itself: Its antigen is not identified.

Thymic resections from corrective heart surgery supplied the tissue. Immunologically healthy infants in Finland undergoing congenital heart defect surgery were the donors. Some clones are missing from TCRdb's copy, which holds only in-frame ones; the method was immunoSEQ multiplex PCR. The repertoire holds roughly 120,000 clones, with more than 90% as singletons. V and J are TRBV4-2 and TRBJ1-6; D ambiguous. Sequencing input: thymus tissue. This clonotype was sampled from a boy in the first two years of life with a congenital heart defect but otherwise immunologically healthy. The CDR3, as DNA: TGTGCCAGCAGCCAAGCTCATTCACCCCTCCACTTT. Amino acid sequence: CASSQAHSPLHF.